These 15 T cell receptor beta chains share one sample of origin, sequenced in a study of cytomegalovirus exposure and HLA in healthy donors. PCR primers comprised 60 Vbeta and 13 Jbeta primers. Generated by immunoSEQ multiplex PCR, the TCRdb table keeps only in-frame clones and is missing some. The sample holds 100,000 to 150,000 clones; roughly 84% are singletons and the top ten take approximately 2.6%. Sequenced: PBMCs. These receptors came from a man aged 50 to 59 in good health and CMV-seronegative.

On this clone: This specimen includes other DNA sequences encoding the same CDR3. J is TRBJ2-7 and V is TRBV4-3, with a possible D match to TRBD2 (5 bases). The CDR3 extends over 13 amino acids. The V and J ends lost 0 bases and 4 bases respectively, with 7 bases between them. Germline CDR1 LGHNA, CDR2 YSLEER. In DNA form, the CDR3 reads TGCGCCAGCAGCCAAGATCGAGGGTACGAGCAGTACTTC. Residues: CASSQDRGYEQYF.

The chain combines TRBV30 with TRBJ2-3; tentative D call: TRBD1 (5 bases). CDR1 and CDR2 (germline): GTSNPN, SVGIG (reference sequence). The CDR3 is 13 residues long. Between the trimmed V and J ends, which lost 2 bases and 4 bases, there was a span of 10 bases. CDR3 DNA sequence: TGTGCCTGGAGTAATCTGGGGCCAGATACGCAGTATTTT. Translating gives CAWSNLGPDTQYF.

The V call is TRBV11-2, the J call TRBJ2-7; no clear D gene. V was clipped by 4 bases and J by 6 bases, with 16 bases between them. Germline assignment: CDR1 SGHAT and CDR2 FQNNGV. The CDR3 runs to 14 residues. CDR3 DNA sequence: TGTGCCAGCAGCTCTATGCAGAGGTTGCTCGAGCAGTACTTC. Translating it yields CASSSMQRLLEQYF.

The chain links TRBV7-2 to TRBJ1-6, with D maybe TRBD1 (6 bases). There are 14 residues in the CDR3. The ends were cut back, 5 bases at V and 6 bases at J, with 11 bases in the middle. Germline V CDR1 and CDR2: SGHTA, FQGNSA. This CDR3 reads CASSQGQINSPLHF. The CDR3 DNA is TGTGCCAGCAGCCAGGGACAAATTAATTCACCCCTCCACTTT.

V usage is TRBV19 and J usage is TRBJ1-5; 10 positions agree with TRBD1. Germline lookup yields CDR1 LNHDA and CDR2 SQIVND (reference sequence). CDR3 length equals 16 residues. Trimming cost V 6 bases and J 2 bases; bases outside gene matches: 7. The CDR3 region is CASRITGTGGNQPQHF. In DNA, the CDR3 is TGTGCCAGTAGGATAACTGGGACAGGGGGCAATCAGCCCCAGCATTTT. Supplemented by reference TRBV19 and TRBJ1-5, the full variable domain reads DGGITQSPKYLFRKEGQNVTLSCEQNLNHDAMYWYRQDPGQGLRLIYYSQIVNDFQKGDIAEGYSVSREKKESFPLTVTSAQKNPTAFYLCASRITGTGGNQPQHFGDGTRLSIL.

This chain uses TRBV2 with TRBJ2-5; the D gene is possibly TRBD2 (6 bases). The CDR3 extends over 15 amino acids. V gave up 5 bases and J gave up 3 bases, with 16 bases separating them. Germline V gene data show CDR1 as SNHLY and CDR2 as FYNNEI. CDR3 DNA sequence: TGTGCCAGCAGTAGGGCGGGGCGACGGGAAGAGACCCAGTACTTC. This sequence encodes CASSRAGRREETQYF.

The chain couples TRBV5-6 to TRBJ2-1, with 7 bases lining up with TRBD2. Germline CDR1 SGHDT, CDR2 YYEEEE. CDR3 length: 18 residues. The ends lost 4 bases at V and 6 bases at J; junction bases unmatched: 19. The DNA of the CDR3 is TGTGCCAGCAGCCTCCTGCCCGCGACTAGCACAAAGAGCAATGAGCAGTTCTTC. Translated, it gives CASSLLPATSTKSNEQFF.

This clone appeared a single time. The CDR3 nucleotides are TGTGCCAGCAGCCAGCGGGGGGCGGGGGAGCAGTACTTC. Translation gives CASSQRGAGEQYF. V gene TRBV5-6 combines with J gene TRBJ2-7, with 9 bases fitting TRBD2. The length of the CDR3 is 13 residues. V dropped 4 bases and J dropped 7; count of bases not matched to a gene: 6. Per germline, CDR1 SGHDT and CDR2 YYEEEE.

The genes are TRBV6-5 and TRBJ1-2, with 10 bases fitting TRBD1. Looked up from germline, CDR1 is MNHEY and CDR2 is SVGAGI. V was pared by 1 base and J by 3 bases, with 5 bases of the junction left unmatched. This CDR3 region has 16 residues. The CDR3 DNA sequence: TGTGCCAGCAGTTACTTCCGACAGGGGGCATACTATGGCTACACCTTC. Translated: CASSYFRQGAYYGYTF.

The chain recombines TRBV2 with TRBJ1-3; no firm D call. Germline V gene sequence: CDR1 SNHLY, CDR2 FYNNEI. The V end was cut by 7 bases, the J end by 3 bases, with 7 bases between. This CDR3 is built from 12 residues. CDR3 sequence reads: CASIGVGNTIYF. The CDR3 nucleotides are TGTGCCAGCATCGGGGTTGGAAACACCATATATTTT.

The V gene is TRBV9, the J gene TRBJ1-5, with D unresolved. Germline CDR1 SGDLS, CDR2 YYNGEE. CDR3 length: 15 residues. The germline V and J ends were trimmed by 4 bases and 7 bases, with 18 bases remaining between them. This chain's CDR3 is CASSLSGKRGQPQHF. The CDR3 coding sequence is TGTGCCAGCAGCTTAAGTGGAAAGCGGGGACAGCCCCAGCATTTT.

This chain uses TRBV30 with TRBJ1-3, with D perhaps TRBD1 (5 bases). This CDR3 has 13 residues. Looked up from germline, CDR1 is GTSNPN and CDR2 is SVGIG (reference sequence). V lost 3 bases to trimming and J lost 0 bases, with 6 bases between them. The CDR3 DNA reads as TGTGCCTGGAGCAGGGACTCTGGAAACACCATATATTTT. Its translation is CAWSRDSGNTIYF.

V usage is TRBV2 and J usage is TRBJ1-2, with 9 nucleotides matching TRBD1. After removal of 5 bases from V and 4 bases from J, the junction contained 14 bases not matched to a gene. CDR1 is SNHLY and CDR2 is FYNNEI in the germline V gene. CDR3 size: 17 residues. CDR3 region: CASSLRDRVNMTYGYTF. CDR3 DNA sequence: TGTGCCAGCAGTTTGAGGGACAGGGTCAACATGACCTATGGCTACACCTTC.

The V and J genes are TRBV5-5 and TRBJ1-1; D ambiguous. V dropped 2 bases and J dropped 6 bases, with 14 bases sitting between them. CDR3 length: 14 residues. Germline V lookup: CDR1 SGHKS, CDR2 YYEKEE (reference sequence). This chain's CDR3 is CASSLWRDRSEAFF. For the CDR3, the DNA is TGTGCCAGCAGCTTATGGCGGGATCGATCTGAAGCTTTCTTT.

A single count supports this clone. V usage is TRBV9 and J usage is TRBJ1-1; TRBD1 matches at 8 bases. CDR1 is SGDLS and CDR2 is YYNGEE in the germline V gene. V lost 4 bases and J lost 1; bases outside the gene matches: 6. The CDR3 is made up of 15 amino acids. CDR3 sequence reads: CASSPDRGWNTEAFF. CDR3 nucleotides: TGTGCCAGCAGCCCAGACAGGGGTTGGAACACTGAAGCTTTCTTT.